Listed below are T cell receptor beta chains from one sample, sequenced in a study of shared clonotypes between healthy human individuals. Sequencing used immunoSEQ multiplex PCR; TCRdb keeps in-frame clones, though not all of them. The repertoire consists of some 1.5 million clones, with roughly 95% occurring once and the leading ten covering approximately 1.1%. The material sequenced was naive CD4+ T cells sorted from blood. Receptors originate from a man under 40 in good health. Each CDR3 is given with its conserved first and last residue. D genes are given only for firm matches. Clone sizes are given selectively: once, few, many, or a class where the clone is expanded.

>TRBV25-1|NA|TRBJ2-7|NA
TGTGCCAGCAGTGAATGGGGACAACACTACGAGCAGTACTTC
CASSEWGQHYEQYF
>TRBV27|NA|TRBJ1-1|NA
TGTGCCAGCAGTTCGCGAGACAGTTTCGAAGCTTTCTTT
CASSSRDSFEAFF
>TRBV27|NA|TRBJ2-6|NA
TGTGCCAGCAGTTTATCCCCGCAAACAGGGTTAGGCTCTGGGGCCAACGTCCTGACTTTC
CASSLSPQTGLGSGANVLTF
>TRBV19|TRBD1|TRBJ2-2|NA
TGTGCCAGTAGTACGGGACAGGGGGTTACCGGGGAGCTGTTTTTT
CASSTGQGVTGELFF
>TRBV11-2|NA|TRBJ1-5|NA
TGTGCCAGCAGCCCGCGGGGAGGGAGTCAGCCCCAGCATTTT
CASSPRGGSQPQHF
>TRBV10-3|NA|TRBJ2-7|NA
TGTGCCATCAGAGACAACCCCTACGAGCAGTACTTC
CAIRDNPYEQYF
>TRBV10-3|NA|TRBJ1-5|NA
TGTGCCATCAGTGAGTCGATGTTGGGAAATCAGCCCCAGCATTTT
CAISESMLGNQPQHF
>TRBV5-5|NA|TRBJ1-5|NA
TGTGCCAGCAGCTCACTGGTCGGTACTCAGCCCCAGCATTTT
CASSSLVGTQPQHF
>TRBV10-2|NA|TRBJ2-3|NA
TGCGCCAGCAGTGAGATTTTTAATCTAGTCAATACGCAGTATTTT
CASSEIFNLVNTQYF
>TRBV5-1|TRBD2|TRBJ2-1|NA
TGCGCCAGCAGCTCTGGACTAGACCTCAGCTCCTACAATGAGCAGTTCTTC
CASSSGLDLSSYNEQFF
>TRBV11-2|NA|TRBJ2-4|NA
TGTGCCAGCAGCTTAGCCCCTGGAACCGGTGCCAAAAACATTCAGTACTTC
CASSLAPGTGAKNIQYF
>TRBV28|NA|TRBJ1-1|NA
TGTGCCAGTGTGGTCGGGAACACTGAAGCTTTCTTT
CASVVGNTEAFF
>TRBV6-1|NA|TRBJ2-7|NA
TGTGCCAGCAGGGCAACAGAGGTCGCCAGCTACGAGCAGTACTTC
CASRATEVASYEQYF
>TRBV2|TRBD2|TRBJ2-2|NA
TGTGCCAGCAGGGGGACTAGCGGGAGGGCCGGGGAGCTGTTTTTT
CASRGTSGRAGELFF
>TRBV11-2|TRBD1|TRBJ1-1|NA
TGTGCCAGCAGCTTAGTTTTCGGGACAGACCTTGAAGCTTTCTTT
CASSLVFGTDLEAFF
>TRBV29-1|NA|TRBJ2-7|NA
TGCAGCGCCGCCGGGCAACAGGGCGAGCAGTACTTC
CSAAGQQGEQYF
>TRBV4-1|NA|TRBJ1-5|NA
TGCGCCAGCAGCCAAGTGGGACCGATCAATCAGCCCCAGCATTTT
CASSQVGPINQPQHF
>TRBV28|NA|TRBJ1-5|NA
TGTGCCAGCACCCGTTATCAGCCCCAGCATTTT
CASTRYQPQHF
>TRBV19|TRBD2|TRBJ2-3|once
TGTGCCAGTAGTATGTCGACTAGCGGGAGATTGGATACGCAGTATTTT
CASSMSTSGRLDTQYF
>TRBV7-8|NA|TRBJ1-5|NA
TGTGCCAGCAGCCTGTATCTGGGGTCTAGCAATCAGCCCCAGCATTTT
CASSLYLGSSNQPQHF
>TRBV9|NA|TRBJ2-3|NA
TGTGCCAGCAGCACCCCTGGCACAGATACGCAGTATTTT
CASSTPGTDTQYF
>TRBV18|NA|TRBJ1-3|NA
TGTGCCAGCTCACCAGAGGCTTGGCGCAACTCTGGAAACACCATATATTTT
CASSPEAWRNSGNTIYF
>TRBV9|TRBD2|TRBJ2-1|NA
TGTGCCAGCAGCGTACTAGCGGGAGGAGTACTCTCCAATGAGCAGTTCTTC
CASSVLAGGVLSNEQFF
>TRBV7-2|TRBD2|TRBJ2-7|NA
TGTGCCAGCAGCCCGATAGCGGGAGGGCCCGGATACGAGCAGTACTTC
CASSPIAGGPGYEQYF
>TRBV7-3|NA|TRBJ2-6|NA
TGTGCCAGCAGCTTAGACGGGCACCTTTCTGGGGCCAACGTCCTGACTTTC
CASSLDGHLSGANVLTF
>TRBV19|NA|TRBJ1-2|NA
TGTGCCAGTAACCAGTTCTATGGCTACACCTTC
CASNQFYGYTF
>TRBV5-5|NA|TRBJ1-2|NA
TGTGCCAGCAGCTTGGAAGTGCATAGGGGCTACACCTTC
CASSLEVHRGYTF
>TRBV2|NA|TRBJ2-7|NA
TGTGCCAGCATCGAGGGCGGGCGCATCTCCTACGAGCAGTACTTC
CASIEGGRISYEQYF
>TRBV5-6|TRBD1|TRBJ2-3|NA
TGTGCCAGCAGCTCCGGGACAGGGTACACAGATACGCAGTATTTT
CASSSGTGYTDTQYF
>TRBV11-2|NA|TRBJ2-2|once
TGTGCCAGCAGCTTAGATGGGGGGAGGAACACCGGGGAGCTGTTTTTT
CASSLDGGRNTGELFF
>TRBV9|NA|TRBJ1-1|NA
TGTGCCAGCAGCGGGACGACAGGGAACACTGAAGCTTTCTTT
CASSGTTGNTEAFF
>TRBV15|NA|TRBJ2-3|NA
TGTGCCACCAGCAGAGCCAAAGGAGATACGCAGTATTTT
CATSRAKGDTQYF
>TRBV19|TRBD2|TRBJ2-2|NA
TGTGCCAGTATCACCCCCGCGGGAGTCGGTACCGGGGAGCTGTTTTTT
CASITPAGVGTGELFF
>TRBV28|NA|TRBJ2-7|NA
TGTGCCAGCAGTTTGCTCTCTCTTTACGAGCAGTACTTC
CASSLLSLYEQYF
>TRBV10-1|TRBD1|TRBJ1-1|NA
TGCGCCAGCAGTCGGACAGGGGTTATCAACACTGAAGCTTTCTTT
CASSRTGVINTEAFF
>TRBV6-1|TRBD1|TRBJ1-1|once
TGTGCCAGCAGACGCAGGGGGCCGGGGACTGAAGCTTTCTTT
CASRRRGPGTEAFF
>TRBV15|NA|TRBJ2-2|NA
TGTGCCACCAGCAGAGATTTCTTAGGACAACAAACCGGGGAGCTGTTTTTT
CATSRDFLGQQTGELFF
>TRBV11-2|NA|TRBJ2-7|NA
TGTGCCAGCAGCTTCGCCCTCAACTCCTACGAGCAGTACTTC
CASSFALNSYEQYF